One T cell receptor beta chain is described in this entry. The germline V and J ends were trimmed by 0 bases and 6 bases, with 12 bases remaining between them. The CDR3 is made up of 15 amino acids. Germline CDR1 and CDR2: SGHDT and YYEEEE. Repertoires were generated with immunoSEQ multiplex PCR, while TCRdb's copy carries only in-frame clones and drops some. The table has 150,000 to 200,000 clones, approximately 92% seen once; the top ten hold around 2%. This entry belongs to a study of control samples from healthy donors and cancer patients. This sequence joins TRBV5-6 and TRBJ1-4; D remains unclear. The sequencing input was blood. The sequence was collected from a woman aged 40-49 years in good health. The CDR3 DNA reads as TGTGCCAGCAGCTTGGGGTGGGCTGCATATGAAAAACTGTTTTTT. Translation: CASSLGWAAYEKLFF.